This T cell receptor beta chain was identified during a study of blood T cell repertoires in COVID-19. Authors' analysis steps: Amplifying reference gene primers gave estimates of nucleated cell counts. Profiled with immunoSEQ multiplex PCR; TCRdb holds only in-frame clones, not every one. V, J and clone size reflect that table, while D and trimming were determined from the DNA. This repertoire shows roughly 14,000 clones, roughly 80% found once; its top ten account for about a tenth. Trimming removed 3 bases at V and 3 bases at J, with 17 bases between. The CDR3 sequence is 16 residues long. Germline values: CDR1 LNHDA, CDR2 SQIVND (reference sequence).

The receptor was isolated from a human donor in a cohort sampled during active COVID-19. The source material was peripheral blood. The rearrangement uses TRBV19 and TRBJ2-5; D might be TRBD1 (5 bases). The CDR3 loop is CASSIPGRAREETQYF. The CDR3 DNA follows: TGTGCCAGTAGTATTCCCGGCAGGGCCAGGGAAGAGACCCAGTACTTC. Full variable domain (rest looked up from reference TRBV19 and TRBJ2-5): DGGITQSPKYLFRKEGQNVTLSCEQNLNHDAMYWYRQDPGQGLRLIYYSQIVNDFQKGDIAEGYSVSREKKESFPLTVTSAQKNPTAFYLCASSIPGRAREETQYFGPGTRLLVL.